Below are 28 T cell receptor beta chains sequenced from a single sample in a study of blood T cell repertoires in COVID-19. The assay was immunoSEQ multiplex PCR, and TCRdb's table has in-frame clones only and misses some. The data show 250,000 to 350,000 clones, about nine tenths seen once. Input material: peripheral blood. The source is a woman in her fifties or sixties who had recovered from COVID-19.

J is TRBJ1-6 and V is TRBV27, with D perhaps TRBD1 (6 bases). The ends were cut back, 5 bases at V and 2 bases at J, with 13 bases in the middle. This CDR3 has 16 residues. The germline CDR1 and CDR2 sequences are MNHEY and SMNVEV (reference sequence). This chain's CDR3 is CASSIQGLPYNSPLHF. CDR3 sequence (DNA): TGTGCCAGCAGTATACAGGGTCTCCCCTATAATTCACCCCTCCACTTT.

A word on this clone: In the same sample, other DNA sequences code for this CDR3. The V call is TRBV5-1, the J call TRBJ1-1, with TRBD1 identical over 8 bases. With V trimmed by 4 bases and J by 4 bases, 6 bases remained unmatched. This CDR3 region has 14 residues. CDR1 is SGHRS, CDR2 YFSETQ, per germline. The CDR3 DNA is TGCGCCAGCAGCCCTCAGGGGGCTAGCACTGAAGCTTTCTTT. It yields the protein CASSPQGASTEAFF.

This clone was found once. V gene TRBV5-6 combines with J gene TRBJ2-7; D might be TRBD2 (6 bases). Germline V gene sequence: CDR1 SGHDT, CDR2 YYEEEE. The CDR3 runs to 17 residues. V was clipped by 3 bases and J by 2 bases, with 21 bases between them. The DNA for the CDR3 is TGTGCCAGCAGCTCCGGGCCGCGGGGCTGGCCCGCCTACGAGCAGTACTTC. Encoded protein: CASSSGPRGWPAYEQYF.

The chain links TRBV20-1 to TRBJ2-2, with D possibly being TRBD1 (5 bases). Looked up from germline, CDR1 is DFQATT and CDR2 is SNEGSKA (reference sequence). V was clipped by 3 bases and J by 6 bases, with 5 bases between them. The CDR3 sequence is 11 residues long. Written as DNA, the CDR3 is TGCAGTGCTAGGGGGCCCGGGGAGCTGTTTTTT. Encoded protein: CSARGPGELFF.

This clone was recorded a few times. The chain combines TRBV12-3 or TRBV12-4 with TRBJ2-7, with a tentative D call TRBD1 (5 bases). Between the trimmed V and J ends, which lost 4 bases and 6 bases, there was a span of 10 bases. This CDR3 is built from 12 residues. The CDR3: CASSSRAGEQYF. In nucleotides, the CDR3 is TGTGCCAGCAGTTCCAGGGCCGGCGAGCAGTACTTC.

The rearrangement links TRBV19 to TRBJ2-7; 7 bases line up with TRBD1. There are 15 residues in the CDR3. CDR1 and CDR2 (germline): LNHDA, SQIVND (reference sequence). V was clipped by 5 bases and J by 1 base; unmatched bases: 8. CDR3 sequence reads: CASSSHRGPSYEQYF. The CDR3 bases are TGTGCCAGTAGTTCACACAGGGGACCTTCCTACGAGCAGTACTTC.

This rearrangement joins TRBV5-1 to TRBJ1-3; tentatively, D is TRBD1 (5 bases). CDR3 length: 16 amino acids. The V end was cut by 7 bases, the J end by 0 bases, with 17 bases between. Germline V lookup: CDR1 SGHRS, CDR2 YFSETQ. CDR3 coding DNA: TGCGCCAGCTCAGACCAAGGGGCGTCCTCTGGAAACACCATATATTTT. Translating it yields CASSDQGASSGNTIYF. The complete variable domain, with remaining parts taken from reference TRBV5-1 and TRBJ1-3, reads KAGVTQTPRYLIKTRGQQVTLSCSPISGHRSVSWYQQTPGQGLQFLFEYFSETQRNKGNFPGRFSGRQFSNSRSEMNVSTLELGDSALYLCASSDQGASSGNTIYFGEGSWLTVV.

V is TRBV3-1 (or the pseudogene TRBV3-2) and J is TRBJ1-2, with 7 bases fitting TRBD1. J lost 3 bases, V lost 0 bases, and 4 bases had no gene match. CDR3 length: 15 amino acids. The germline CDR1 and CDR2 sequences are LGHDT and YNNKEL (reference sequence). CDR3 in amino acids: CASSQDWGQHYGYTF. Written as DNA, the CDR3 is TGTGCCAGCAGCCAAGATTGGGGACAGCACTATGGCTACACCTTC.

About this clone itself: The identical CDR3 is also encoded by other nucleotide sequences in the sample. V and J are TRBV12-3 or TRBV12-4 and TRBJ1-1; D is unresolved. With 5 bases removed from V and 5 bases from J, the gap between germline ends came to 6 bases. This CDR3 has 11 residues. Written as DNA, the CDR3 is TGTGCCAGCAGTCCCGGGACTGAAGCTTTCTTT. It is translated as CASSPGTEAFF.

This sequence joins TRBV7-3 and TRBJ2-5; the match to TRBD2 covers 10 bases. V was pared by 5 bases and J by 5 bases, with 2 bases of the junction left unmatched. CDR1 is SGHTA, CDR2 FQGTGA, per germline. The length of the CDR3 is 13 residues. This CDR3 reads CASSLAGAETQYF. The CDR3 DNA reads TGTGCCAGCAGCCTAGCGGGAGCGGAGACCCAGTACTTC.

The chain uses TRBV4-2 and TRBJ2-1; D is unresolved. Trimming removed 4 bases at V and 6 bases at J, with 7 bases between. CDR1 is LGHNA and CDR2 is YNFKEQ in the germline V gene. The CDR3 loop spans 12 amino acids. The CDR3 coding sequence is TGTGCCAGCAGCCCGGTCGGCAATGAGCAGTTCTTC. Its protein product is CASSPVGNEQFF.

The V and J genes are TRBV3-1 (or the pseudogene TRBV3-2) and TRBJ2-7; 14 nucleotides agree with TRBD2. With 4 bases clipped from V and 6 bases from J, the junction kept 5 bases outside the gene matches. CDR3 size: 15 residues. Germline V lookup: CDR1 LGHDT, CDR2 YNNKEL (reference sequence). CDR3 sequence reads: CASSPPGLAGGEQYF. In nucleotides, the CDR3 is TGTGCCAGCAGCCCTCCAGGACTAGCGGGAGGCGAGCAGTACTTC.

The chain couples TRBV3-1 (or the pseudogene TRBV3-2) to TRBJ1-2, with D unresolved. CDR3 length: 16 residues. Trimming removed 4 bases from V and 8 bases from J, with 23 bases in between. Germline CDR1 LGHDT, CDR2 YNNKEL (reference sequence). The CDR3 here is CASSLRWEGHIRGYTF. Here the CDR3 DNA reads TGTGCCAGCAGCCTCCGGTGGGAGGGCCACATCCGCGGCTACACCTTC.

This rearrangement joins TRBV7-8 to TRBJ1-1; 9 bases align to TRBD1. V lost 5 bases, J lost 5 bases, and 18 bases stayed unmatched. Germline V lookup: CDR1 SGHVS, CDR2 FQNEAQ. CDR3 length: 18 residues. CDR3 region: CASSPRSTGTGIWTEAFF. DNA for the CDR3: TGTGCCAGCAGCCCTCGATCCACCGGGACAGGGATCTGGACTGAAGCTTTCTTT.

The chain recombines TRBV16 with TRBJ1-6; D might be TRBD1 (5 bases). V lost 4 bases to trimming and J lost 5 bases, with 9 bases between them. CDR1 and CDR2 (germline): KGHSY, FQNENV. This CDR3 has 14 amino acids. The CDR3 reads CASSPTRDNSPLHF. In DNA form, the CDR3 reads TGTGCCAGCAGCCCCACCAGGGATAATTCACCCCTCCACTTT.

This rearrangement joins TRBV5-1 to TRBJ2-4, with D unresolved. V lost 5 bases and J lost 0, with 12 bases in between. This CDR3 comprises 15 residues. From germline, CDR1 is SGHRS and CDR2 YFSETQ. The CDR3 bases are TGCGCCAGCAGTGAGCGAACACTAGCCAAAAACATTCAGTACTTC. Translated: CASSERTLAKNIQYF.

V usage is TRBV28 and J usage is TRBJ1-2, with TRBD1 identical over 10 bases. This CDR3 has 16 residues. The V and J ends lost 5 bases and 1 base, in that order; junction bases with no gene match: 7. CDR1 and CDR2 from the germline V gene are MDHEN and SYDVKM. The CDR3 nucleotides read TGTGCCAGCAGTGAAGCCGGGACAGGGGTTAACTATGGCTACACCTTC. As protein: CASSEAGTGVNYGYTF.

This chain joins TRBV19 and TRBJ1-1; 7 bases are a match to TRBD1. V dropped 6 bases and J dropped 5; count of bases not matched to a gene: 15. This CDR3 has 16 residues. Per the germline V gene, CDR1 is LNHDA and CDR2 is SQIVND (reference sequence). The CDR3 DNA reads TGTGCCAGTAGGACTGACAGGGTTGGGCGTGGGACTGAAGCTTTCTTT. Its translation is CASRTDRVGRGTEAFF.

This clone was recorded only once. The J gene is TRBJ2-1, the V gene TRBV7-2; TRBD2 agrees at 7 bases. Germline CDR1 SGHTA, CDR2 FQGNSA. The CDR3 has 14 residues. Trimming took 7 bases from V and 4 from J; bases not matched to a gene: 7. CDR3 coding DNA: TGTGCCAGCACCGGGAGCGGGGTTTACAATGAGCAGTTCTTC. It encodes CASTGSGVYNEQFF.

This clone appeared a single time. The chain uses TRBV15 and TRBJ1-2; D remains ambiguous. The length of the CDR3 is 11 residues. The V gene's germline CDR1 is LNHNV and CDR2 YYDKDF (reference sequence). Between the trimmed V and J ends, which lost 1 base and 11 bases, there was a span of 8 bases. DNA of the CDR3: TGTGCCACCAGCAGAGGGAGGCTTTACACCTTC. Its protein product is CATSRGRLYTF.

This chain joins TRBV5-6 and TRBJ1-4; D gene unclear. CDR3 length equals 15 residues. V was clipped by 0 bases and J by 5 bases, with 11 bases between them. CDR1 and CDR2 (germline): SGHDT, YYEEEE. The CDR3 DNA is TGTGCCAGCAGCTTGGTTTCGGCCGGGAATGAAAAACTGTTTTTT. Its protein is CASSLVSAGNEKLFF.

V and J are TRBV5-4 and TRBJ1-1; D gene uncertain. This CDR3 region has 15 residues. Trimming removed 1 base from V and 0 bases from J, with 10 bases in between. Germline V CDR1 and CDR2: SGHNT, YYREEE (reference sequence). As DNA, the CDR3 is TGTGCCAGCAGCTTGATGTCAGGCTTGAACACTGAAGCTTTCTTT. Protein: CASSLMSGLNTEAFF.

This clone has a single count. The V and J genes are TRBV6-6 and TRBJ1-1; perhaps TRBD1 as D (5 bases). Per the germline V gene, CDR1 is MNHNY and CDR2 is SVGAGI (reference sequence). The CDR3 is 13 amino acids. The ends were cut back, 2 bases at V and 7 bases at J, with 11 bases in the middle. The CDR3 spells CASSYRGNDEAFF. DNA for the CDR3: TGTGCCAGCAGTTACAGGGGTAATGATGAAGCTTTCTTT.

V is TRBV18 and J is TRBJ1-5; D is perhaps TRBD1 (6 bases). V was clipped by 0 bases and J by 5 bases, with 11 bases between them. CDR1 is KGHSH and CDR2 is LQKENI in the germline V gene. The CDR3 has 15 residues. DNA of the CDR3: TGTGCCAGCTCACCACCGAACAGGGCCCATCAGCCCCAGCATTTT. Its translation is CASSPPNRAHQPQHF.

This clone was picked up a small number of times. The V gene is TRBV25-1, the J gene TRBJ2-7; 7 bases align to TRBD1. The CDR3 spans 13 residues. Germline V gene lookup returns CDR1 MGHDK and CDR2 SYGVNS. The junction had 8 bases not matched to a gene; V was cut back by 6 bases and J by 6 bases. This chain's CDR3 is CASRRQGKGEQYF. DNA of the CDR3: TGTGCCAGCAGGCGACAGGGTAAAGGCGAGCAGTACTTC.

This chain joins TRBV5-1 and TRBJ2-7; D is perhaps TRBD2 (6 bases). The CDR3 covers 15 residues. Trimming cost V 4 bases and J 0 bases, with 14 bases left between them. The germline gives CDR1 SGHRS, CDR2 YFSETQ. CDR3 residues: CASSGPGGTSYEQYF. Written as DNA, the CDR3 is TGCGCCAGCAGCGGACCCGGCGGGACCTCCTACGAGCAGTACTTC.

This chain uses TRBV15 with TRBJ1-4; 7 bases match TRBD1. The CDR3 totals 14 residues. Trimming at V came to 8 bases and at J to 7 bases, leaving 10 bases not matched to a gene. Per germline, CDR1 LNHNV and CDR2 YYDKDF (reference sequence). In DNA, the CDR3 is TGTGCCACCCGACCTCCGGGACAGATTGAAAAACTGTTTTTT. Protein sequence: CATRPPGQIEKLFF. The variable domain in full, completed from reference TRBV15 and TRBJ1-4, reads DAMVIQNPRYQVTQFGKPVTLSCSQTLNHNVMYWYQQKSSQAPKLLFHYYDKDFNNEADTPDNFQSRRPNTSFCFLDIRSPGLGDTAMYLCATRPPGQIEKLFFGSGTQLSVL.

The chain couples TRBV5-1 to TRBJ1-3; D ambiguous. V was pared by 3 bases and J by 4 bases, with 8 bases between. The V gene's germline CDR1 is SGHRS and CDR2 YFSETQ. CDR3 size: 13 residues. CDR3 sequence: CASSSVAGNTIYF. CDR3 nucleotides: TGCGCCAGCAGCTCGGTTGCGGGAAACACCATATATTTT.